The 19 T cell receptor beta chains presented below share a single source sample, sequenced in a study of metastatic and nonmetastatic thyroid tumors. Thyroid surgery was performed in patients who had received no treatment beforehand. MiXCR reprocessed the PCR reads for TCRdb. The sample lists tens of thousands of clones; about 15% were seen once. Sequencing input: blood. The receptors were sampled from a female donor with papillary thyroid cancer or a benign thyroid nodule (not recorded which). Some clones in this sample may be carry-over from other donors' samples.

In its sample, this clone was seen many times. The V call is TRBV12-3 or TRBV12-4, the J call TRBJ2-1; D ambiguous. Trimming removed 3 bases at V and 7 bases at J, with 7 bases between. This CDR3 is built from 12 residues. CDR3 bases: TGTGCCAGCAGTTTGTTGGGTAATGAGCAGTTCTTC. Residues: CASSLLGNEQFF.

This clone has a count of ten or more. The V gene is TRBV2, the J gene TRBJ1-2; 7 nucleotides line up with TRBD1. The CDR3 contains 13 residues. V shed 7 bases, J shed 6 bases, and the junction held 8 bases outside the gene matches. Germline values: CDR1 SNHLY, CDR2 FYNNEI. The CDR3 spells CASNRQGADGYTF. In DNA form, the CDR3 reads TGTGCCAGCAACCGACAGGGAGCGGATGGCTACACCTTC.

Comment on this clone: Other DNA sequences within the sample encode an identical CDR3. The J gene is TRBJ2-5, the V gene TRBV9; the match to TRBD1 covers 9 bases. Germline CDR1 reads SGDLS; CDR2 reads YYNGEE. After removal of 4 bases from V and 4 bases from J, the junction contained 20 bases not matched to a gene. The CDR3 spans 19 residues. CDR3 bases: TGTGCCAGCAGCTCACCTTCGGACAGGGGTAGGGAAGTTTCAGAGACCCAGTACTTC. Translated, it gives CASSSPSDRGREVSETQYF.

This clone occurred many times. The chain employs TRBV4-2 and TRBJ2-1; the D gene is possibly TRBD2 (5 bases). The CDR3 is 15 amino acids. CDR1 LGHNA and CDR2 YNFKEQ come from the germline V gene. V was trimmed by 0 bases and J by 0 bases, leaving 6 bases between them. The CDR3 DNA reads TGTGCCAGCAGCCAAGATGAGGGCTCCTACAATGAGCAGTTCTTC. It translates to CASSQDEGSYNEQFF.

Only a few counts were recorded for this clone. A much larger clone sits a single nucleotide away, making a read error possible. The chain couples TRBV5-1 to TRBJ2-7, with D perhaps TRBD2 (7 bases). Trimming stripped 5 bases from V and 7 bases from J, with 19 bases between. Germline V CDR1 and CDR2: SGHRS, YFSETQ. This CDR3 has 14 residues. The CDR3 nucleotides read TGCGCCAGCAGATCCGGACGGGGGGCACGGGAGCAGTACTTC. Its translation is CASRSGRGAREQYF.

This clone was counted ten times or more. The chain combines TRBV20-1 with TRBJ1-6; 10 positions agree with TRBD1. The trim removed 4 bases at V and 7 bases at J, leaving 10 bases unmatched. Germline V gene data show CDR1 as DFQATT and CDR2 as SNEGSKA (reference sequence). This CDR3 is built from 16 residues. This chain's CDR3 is CSATPGTGAGNSPLHF. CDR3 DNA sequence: TGCAGTGCTACTCCCGGGACAGGGGCCGGGAATTCACCCCTCCACTTT.

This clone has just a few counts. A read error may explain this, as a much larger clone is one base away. CDR3 protein: CAITGGPKDTQYF. CDR3 sequence (DNA): TGTGCCATCACAGGGGGGCCGAAAGATACGCAGTATTTT. This sequence joins TRBV10-3 and TRBJ2-3; weak D call: TRBD1 (7 bases). The CDR3 sequence is 13 residues long. The germline gives CDR1 ENHRY, CDR2 SYGVKD. Deletions cut 7 bases from V and 5 bases from J, with 13 bases between.

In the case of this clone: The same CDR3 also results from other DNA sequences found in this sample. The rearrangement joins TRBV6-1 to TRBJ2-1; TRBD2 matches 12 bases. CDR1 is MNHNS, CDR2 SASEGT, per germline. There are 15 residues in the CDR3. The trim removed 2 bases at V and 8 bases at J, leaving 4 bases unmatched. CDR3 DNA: TGTGCCAGCAGTGAACTAGCGGGAGGGCCCGATGAGCAGTTCTTC. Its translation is CASSELAGGPDEQFF.

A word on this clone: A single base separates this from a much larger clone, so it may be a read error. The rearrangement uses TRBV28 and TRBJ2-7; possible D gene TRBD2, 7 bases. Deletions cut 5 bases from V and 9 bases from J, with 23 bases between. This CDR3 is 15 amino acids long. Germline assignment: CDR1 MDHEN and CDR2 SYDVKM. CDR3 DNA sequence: TGTGCCAGCAGTACCGCGGGACGGGGGGCGGAAGGGCAGTACTTC. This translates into CASSTAGRGAEGQYF.

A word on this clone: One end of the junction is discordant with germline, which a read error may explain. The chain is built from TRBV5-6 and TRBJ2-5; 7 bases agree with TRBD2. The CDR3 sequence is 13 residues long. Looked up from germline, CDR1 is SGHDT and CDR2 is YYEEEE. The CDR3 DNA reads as TGTGCCAGCACCTTGGGGGGGTCAGAGACCCAGTACTTC. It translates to CASTLGGSETQYF.

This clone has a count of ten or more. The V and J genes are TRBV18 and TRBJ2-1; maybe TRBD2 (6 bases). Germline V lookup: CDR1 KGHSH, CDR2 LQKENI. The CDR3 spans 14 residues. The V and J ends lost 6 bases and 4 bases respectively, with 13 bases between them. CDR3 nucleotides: TGTGCCAGCTCGCCGTCCGGGACTTACAATGAGCAGTTCTTC. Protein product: CASSPSGTYNEQFF. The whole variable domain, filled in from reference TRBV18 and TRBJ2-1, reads NAGVMQNPRHLVRRRGQEARLRCSPMKGHSHVYWYRQLPEEGLKFMVYLQKENIIDESGMPKERFSAEFPKEGPSILRIQQVVRGDSAAYFCASSPSGTYNEQFFGPGTRLTVL.

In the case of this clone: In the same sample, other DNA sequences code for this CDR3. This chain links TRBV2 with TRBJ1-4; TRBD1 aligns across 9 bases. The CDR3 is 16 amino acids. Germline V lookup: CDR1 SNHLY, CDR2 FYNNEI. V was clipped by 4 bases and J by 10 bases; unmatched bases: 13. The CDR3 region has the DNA TGTGCCAGCAGTGGGGGGCGGGGACAGGGCCCGGGAAAACTGTTTTTT. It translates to CASSGGRGQGPGKLFF. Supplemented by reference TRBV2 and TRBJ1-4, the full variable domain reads EPEVTQTPSHQVTQMGQEVILRCVPISNHLYFYWYRQILGQKVEFLVSFYNNEISEKSEIFDDQFSVERPDGSNFTLKIRSTKLEDSAMYFCASSGGRGQGPGKLFFGSGTQLSVL.

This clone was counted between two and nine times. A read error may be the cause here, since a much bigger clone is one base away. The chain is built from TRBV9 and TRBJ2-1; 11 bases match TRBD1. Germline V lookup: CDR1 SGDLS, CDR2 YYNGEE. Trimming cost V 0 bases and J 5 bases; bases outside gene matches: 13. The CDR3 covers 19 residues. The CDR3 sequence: CASSVDTGPGQGGNNEQFF. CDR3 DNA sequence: TGTGCCAGCAGCGTAGATACGGGGCCGGGACAGGGGGGGAACAATGAGCAGTTCTTC.

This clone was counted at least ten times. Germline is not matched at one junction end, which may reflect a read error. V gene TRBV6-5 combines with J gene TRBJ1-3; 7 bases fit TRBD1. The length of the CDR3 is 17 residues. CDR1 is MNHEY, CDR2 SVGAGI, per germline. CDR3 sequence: CASSPEPTGASGSTIYF. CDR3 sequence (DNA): TGTGCCAGCAGTCCCGAACCCACAGGGGCCTCTGGAAGCACCATATATTTT.

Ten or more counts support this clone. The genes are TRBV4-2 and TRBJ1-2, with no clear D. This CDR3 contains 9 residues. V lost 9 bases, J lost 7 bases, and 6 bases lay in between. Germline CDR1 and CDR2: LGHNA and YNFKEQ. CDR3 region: CASIFGYTF. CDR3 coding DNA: TGTGCCAGTATTTTTGGCTACACCTTC.

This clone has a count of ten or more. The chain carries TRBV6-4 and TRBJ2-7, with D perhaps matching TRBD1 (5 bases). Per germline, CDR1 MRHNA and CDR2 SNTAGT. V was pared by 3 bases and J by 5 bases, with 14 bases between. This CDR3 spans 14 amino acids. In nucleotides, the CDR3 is TGTGCCAGCAGTGAATCAGGGTTATCGGACGAGCAGTACTTC. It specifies CASSESGLSDEQYF.

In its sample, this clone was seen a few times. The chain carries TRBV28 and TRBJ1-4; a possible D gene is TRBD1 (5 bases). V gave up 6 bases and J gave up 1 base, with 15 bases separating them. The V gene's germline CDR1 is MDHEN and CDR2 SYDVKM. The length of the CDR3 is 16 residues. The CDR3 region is CASSPGGLRTNEKLFF. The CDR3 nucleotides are TGTGCCAGCAGCCCCGGGGGATTACGAACTAATGAAAAACTGTTTTTT.

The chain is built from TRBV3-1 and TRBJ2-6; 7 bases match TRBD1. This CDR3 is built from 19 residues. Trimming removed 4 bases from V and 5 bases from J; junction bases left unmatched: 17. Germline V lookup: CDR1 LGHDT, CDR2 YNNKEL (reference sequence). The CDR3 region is CASSPPTDRWRARANVLTF. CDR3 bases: TGTGCCAGCAGCCCCCCCACGGACAGGTGGCGTGCGAGGGCCAACGTCCTGACTTTC.

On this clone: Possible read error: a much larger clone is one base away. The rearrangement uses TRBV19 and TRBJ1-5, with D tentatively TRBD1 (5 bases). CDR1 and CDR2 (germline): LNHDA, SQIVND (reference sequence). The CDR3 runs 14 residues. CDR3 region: CASSGTGLNHPQHF. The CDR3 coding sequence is TGTGCCAGTAGTGGGACGGGACTTAATCATCCCCAGCATTTT.